This TCR beta chain was documented in a study of blood T cell repertoires in COVID-19. Here immunoSEQ multiplex PCR was the method, and the copy in TCRdb shows in-frame clones only, minus some. In the table there are roughly 180,000 clones, about 86% of which are singletons. The source material was peripheral blood. This sequence was found in a man between 60 and 75 years old with acute or convalescent COVID-19.

CDR3 DNA sequence: TGCGCCAGCAGCTTAGCGGTGGGCGGGTCTGAAGAGACCCAGTACTTC. Translated: CASSLAVGGSEETQYF. The chain couples TRBV5-1 to TRBJ2-5, with TRBD2 as a possible D gene (5 bases). CDR3 length: 16 residues. Trimming pared 2 bases from V and 3 bases from J, leaving 17 bases between. Germline-derived CDR1 and CDR2 are SGHRS and YFSETQ.